This is a list of T cell receptor beta chains from one sample in a study of T cells of healthy individuals. TCRdb called the 5' RACE reads again in MiXCR, with one record for every CDR3 protein. The repertoire holds 55,000 to 65,000 distinct CDR3 sequences, with around 15% as singletons. These receptors all stem from a human donor in good health. Each CDR3 is given with its conserved first and last residue. D genes are given only for firm matches. The size entry is marked missing in some rows and otherwise reads once, few, many or a size class.

TRBV18	TRBJ1-3	NA	many	TGTGCCAGCTCACCTACGGGGACGATCTCTGGAAACACCATATATTTT	CASSPTGTISGNTIYF
TRBV10-3	TRBJ2-5	TRBD1	NA	TGTGCCATCAGAGGGACAGTCCAAGAGACCCAGTACTTC	CAIRGTVQETQYF
TRBV6-2/TRBV6-3	TRBJ1-5	NA	many	TGTGCCAGCAGTTACTCGGCCACCCCCCAGCATTTT	CASSYSATPQHF
TRBV20-1	TRBJ1-3	TRBD1	NA	TGCAGTGCCACGGGACAGGCTGGAAACACCATATATTTT	CSATGQAGNTIYF
TRBV7-9	TRBJ1-6	NA	many	TGTGCCAGCAGCTTGCCGGGACCGACGTATTCACCCCTCCACTTT	CASSLPGPTYSPLHF
TRBV6-2/TRBV6-3	TRBJ2-7	NA	NA	TGTGCCAGCAGTTACTCTCGGACAGAGCATTCCTACGAGCAGTACTTC	CASSYSRTEHSYEQYF
TRBV6-1	TRBJ1-1	NA	NA	TGTGCCAGCAGGGGCAGCCTGAACACTGAAGCTTTCTTT	CASRGSLNTEAFF
TRBV12-3/TRBV12-4	TRBJ2-2	NA	few	TGTGCCAGCAGTTTAGAGCTCGGGGGGGAGCTGTTTTTT	CASSLELGGELFF
TRBV4-3	TRBJ2-1	TRBD2	many	TGCGCCAGCAGCCAATCCCCTAGCGGGAGTGTATACAATGAGCAGTTCTTC	CASSQSPSGSVYNEQFF
TRBV28	TRBJ2-7	TRBD1	NA	TGTGCCAGCAGTTCCTCGGGACAGGGTTCCTACGAGCAGTACTTC	CASSSSGQGSYEQYF
TRBV6-1	TRBJ2-1	NA	many	TGTGCCACCTACGCTGCGACAGGTCTCTCCTACAATGAGCAGTTCTTC	CATYAATGLSYNEQFF
TRBV12-3/TRBV12-4	TRBJ2-1	NA	many	TGTGCCAGCAGTTGGGTGTGGACTCTAAGCTCCTACAATGAGCAGTTCTTC	CASSWVWTLSSYNEQFF